This T cell receptor (beta chain) derives from a study of cytomegalovirus exposure and HLA in healthy donors. Whole-study findings and limits: About 87% or about 30% of the time was how often most TCR beta V segments were productive, according to an earlier analysis. In terms of immune exposure information, only CMV serostatus was available. Analysis performed later found 15,000 or so TCR beta sequences associated with HLA alleles at 0.05 false discovery rate.

Although they were nominally healthy when sampled, donors likely had unrecorded immune exposures. This CDR3 comprises 13 residues. V lost 5 bases and J lost 8; bases outside the gene matches: 7. Germline assignment: CDR1 MNHEY and CDR2 SVGAGI. As concerns this clone: Its antigen is unidentified.

PCR employed 60 Vbeta and 13 Jbeta primers. Assay used: immunoSEQ multiplex PCR; TCRdb lists only in-frame clones, some missing. The sample gives more than 100,000 clones, about 87% of which show up once; roughly 5% is in the top ten. This clonotype was obtained from a woman under 40 in good health and CMV-seronegative. V usage is TRBV6-5 and J usage is TRBJ1-2; 8 bases are a match to TRBD1. Material: PBMCs. Here the CDR3 reads CASSEDRVKGYTF. The CDR3, as DNA: TGTGCCAGCAGTGAGGACAGGGTAAAGGGCTACACCTTC.